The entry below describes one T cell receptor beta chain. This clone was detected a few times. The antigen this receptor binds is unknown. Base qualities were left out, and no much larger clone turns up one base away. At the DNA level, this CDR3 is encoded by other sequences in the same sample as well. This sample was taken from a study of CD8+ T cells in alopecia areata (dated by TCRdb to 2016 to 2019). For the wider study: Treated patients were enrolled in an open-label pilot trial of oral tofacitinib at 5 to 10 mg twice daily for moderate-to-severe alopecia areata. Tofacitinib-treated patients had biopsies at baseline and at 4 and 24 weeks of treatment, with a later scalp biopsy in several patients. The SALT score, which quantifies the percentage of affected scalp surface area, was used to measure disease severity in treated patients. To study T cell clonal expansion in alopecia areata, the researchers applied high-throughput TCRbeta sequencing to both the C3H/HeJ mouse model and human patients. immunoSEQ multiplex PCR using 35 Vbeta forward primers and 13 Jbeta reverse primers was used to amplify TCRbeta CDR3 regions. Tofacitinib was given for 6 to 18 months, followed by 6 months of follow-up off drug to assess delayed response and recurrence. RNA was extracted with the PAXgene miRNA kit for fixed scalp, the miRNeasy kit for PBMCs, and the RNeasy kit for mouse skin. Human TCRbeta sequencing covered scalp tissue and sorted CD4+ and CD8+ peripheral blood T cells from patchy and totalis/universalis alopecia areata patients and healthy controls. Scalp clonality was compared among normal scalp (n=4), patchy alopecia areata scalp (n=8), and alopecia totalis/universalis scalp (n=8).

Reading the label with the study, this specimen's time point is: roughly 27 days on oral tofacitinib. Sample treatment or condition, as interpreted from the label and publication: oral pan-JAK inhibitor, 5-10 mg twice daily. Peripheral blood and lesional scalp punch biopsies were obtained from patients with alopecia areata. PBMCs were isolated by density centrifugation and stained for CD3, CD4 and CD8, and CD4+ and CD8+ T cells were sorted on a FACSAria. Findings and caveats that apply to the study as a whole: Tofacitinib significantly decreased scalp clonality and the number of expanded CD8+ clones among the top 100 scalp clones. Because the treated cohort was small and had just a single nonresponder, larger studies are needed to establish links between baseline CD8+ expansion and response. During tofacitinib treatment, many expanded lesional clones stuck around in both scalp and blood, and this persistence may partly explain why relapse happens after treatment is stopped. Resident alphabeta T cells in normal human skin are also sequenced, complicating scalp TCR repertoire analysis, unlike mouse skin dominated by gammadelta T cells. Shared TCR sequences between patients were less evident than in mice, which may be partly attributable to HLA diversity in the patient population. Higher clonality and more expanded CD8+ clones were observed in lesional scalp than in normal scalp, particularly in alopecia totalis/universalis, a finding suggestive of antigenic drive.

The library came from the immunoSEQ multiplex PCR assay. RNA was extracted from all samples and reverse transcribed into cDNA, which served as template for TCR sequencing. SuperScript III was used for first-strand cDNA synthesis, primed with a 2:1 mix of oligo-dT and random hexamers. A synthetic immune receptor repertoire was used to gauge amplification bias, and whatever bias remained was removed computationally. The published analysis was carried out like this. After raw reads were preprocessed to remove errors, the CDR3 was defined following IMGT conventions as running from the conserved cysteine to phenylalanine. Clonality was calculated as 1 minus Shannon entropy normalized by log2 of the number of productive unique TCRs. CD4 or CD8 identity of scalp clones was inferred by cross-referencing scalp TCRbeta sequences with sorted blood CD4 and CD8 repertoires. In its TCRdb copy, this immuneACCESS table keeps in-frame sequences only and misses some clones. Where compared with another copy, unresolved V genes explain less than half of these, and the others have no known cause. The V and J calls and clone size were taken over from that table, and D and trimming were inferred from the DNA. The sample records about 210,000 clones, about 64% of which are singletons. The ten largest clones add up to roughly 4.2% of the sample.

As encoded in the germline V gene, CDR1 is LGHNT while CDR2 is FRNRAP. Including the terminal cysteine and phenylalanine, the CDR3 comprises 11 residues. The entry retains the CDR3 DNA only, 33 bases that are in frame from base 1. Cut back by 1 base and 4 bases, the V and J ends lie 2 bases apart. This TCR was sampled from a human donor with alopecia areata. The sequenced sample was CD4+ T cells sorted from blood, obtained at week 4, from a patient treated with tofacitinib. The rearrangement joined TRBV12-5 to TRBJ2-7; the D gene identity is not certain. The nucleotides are TGTGCTAGTGGTTTGGGTTACGAGCAGTACTTC. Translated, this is CASGLGYEQYF. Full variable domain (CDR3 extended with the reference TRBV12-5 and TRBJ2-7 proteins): DARVTQTPRHKVTEMGQEVTMRCQPILGHNTVFWYRQTMMQGLELLAYFRNRAPLDDSGMPKDRFSAEMPDATLATLKIQPSEPRDSAVYFCASGLGYEQYFGPGTRLTVT.